This T cell receptor (beta chain) was captured in a study of beta chain features in type 1 diabetes. Overall study: All of the samples together had approximately 100,000,000 sorted cells examined.

The germline gives CDR1 SQVTM, CDR2 ANQGSEA. Unmatched junction bases numbered 6, after V lost 4 bases and J lost 6 bases. The CDR3 has 12 amino acids. As every portion of the isolated RNA was reverse transcribed, the sequencing read expressed TCRB transcripts. Generated by immunoSEQ multiplex PCR, the TCRdb table keeps only in-frame clones and is missing some. The data hold about 620,000 clones, with 15% to 17% observed a single time. This TCR was recovered from a man in his late teens or twenties in good health. The gene calls are TRBV29-1 and TRBJ2-7; 7 positions agree with TRBD2. The specimen sequenced was naive CD4+ T cells from blood. CDR3 sequence (DNA): TGCAGCGTTGGGAGGTGGGGGGGCGAGCAGTACTTC. Residues: CSVGRWGGEQYF.